These 3 T cell receptor beta chains came from one sample sequenced in a study of post-analysis software for immune sequencing data. Whole-study results and caveats: TRBV5-6, TRBV5-1 and TRBV20-1 were among 4 or 5 TRBV segments more frequent in patients than controls.

For these TCRs, the target antigens are not known. Each TCR beta cDNA library carried unique molecular identifiers. TCRdb re-analysed the PCR reads in MiXCR, keeping a single row per CDR3 protein. The sample lists almost 700,000 distinct CDR3 sequences, around 64% occurring once. The specimen was blood. Receptors originate from a girl aged 2 to 10 with multiple sclerosis.

In DNA, the CDR3 is TGCGCCAGCAGCTTCGAGGACAGAAACACTGAAGCTTTCTTT. Encoded protein: CASSFEDRNTEAFF. This rearrangement joins TRBV5-1 to TRBJ1-1; D is possibly TRBD1 (6 bases). With 2 bases removed from V and 2 bases from J, the gap between germline ends came to 10 bases. The CDR3 covers 14 residues. The germline gives CDR1 SGHRS, CDR2 YFSETQ.

This chain joins TRBV27 and TRBJ2-5; TRBD2 might be the D (7 bases). Trimming removed 6 bases at V and 2 bases at J, with 19 bases between. The CDR3 length is 16 residues. Looked up from germline, CDR1 is MNHEY and CDR2 is SMNVEV (reference sequence). The CDR3: CASSLFDGGRQETQYF. CDR3 in DNA: TGTGCCAGCAGCCTATTCGACGGGGGGCGGCAAGAGACCCAGTACTTC.

This clonotype was found many times. Written as DNA, the CDR3 is TGTGCCAGCAGTGCCTTAACAGGGAGAAGGGAGACCCAGTACTTC. Translating it yields CASSALTGRRETQYF. The chain links TRBV12-3 or TRBV12-4 to TRBJ2-5; possible D gene TRBD1, 6 bases. The CDR3 length is 15 residues. V was pared by 5 bases and J by 5 bases, with 18 bases between.